This passage covers 10 T cell receptor beta chains from one sample sequenced in a study of vaccination and CD4 T cells after COVID-19 (dated 2022 in TCRdb). Per the publication, the treatment or condition label means: approximately 10-day PBMC culture with coronavirus spike peptide pools or control peptides (ViraFEST assay). The method was PCR. TCRdb names Illumina iSeq 100 as the instrument used. DNA from cultured CD4+ T cells was subjected to TCR sequencing with the Oncomine TCR Beta short-read assay at the Johns Hopkins FTIC core. Starting from the raw public reads, TCRdb applied fastp trimming at Q25, assembled clones with MiXCR and retained in-frame beta chains. A single entry per CDR3 protein holds the most common genes and DNA from its merged rows. Present in this sample are some 15,000 distinct CDR3 sequences, around two fifths of which were seen just once. The ten largest clonotypes hold about an eighth of the sample.

Their specific antigens are unknown. The specimen sequenced was CD4+ T cells from blood, cultured in vitro. The receptors shown here come from a human donor who had recovered from COVID-19.

This clonotype has more than one count but fewer than ten. The rearrangement joins TRBV6-1 to TRBJ2-7; TRBD2 matches at 7 bases. V lost 6 bases, J lost 7 bases, and 9 bases stayed unmatched. The CDR3 extends over 13 amino acids. CDR1 is MNHNS, CDR2 SASEGT, per germline. CDR3 loop: CASSRPRAGEQYF. The CDR3 nucleotides read TGTGCCAGCAGCCGACCCAGAGCGGGGGAGCAGTACTTC.

The genes are TRBV7-9 and TRBJ2-7, with D perhaps TRBD1 or TRBD2 (5 bases each). The CDR3 runs to 14 residues. The germline V and J ends were trimmed by 5 bases and 0 bases, with 11 bases remaining between them. From germline, CDR1 is SEHNR and CDR2 FQNEAQ (reference sequence). CDR3 in DNA: TGTGCCAGCAGCCCCTCGGGACCCTCCTACGAGCAGTACTTC. As protein: CASSPSGPSYEQYF.

In regard to this clonotype: One end of the junction is discordant with germline, which a read error may explain. The chain uses TRBV6-2 or TRBV6-3 and TRBJ2-3; D gene ambiguous. The CDR3 sequence is 13 residues long. CDR1 is MNHEY and CDR2 is SVGEGT in the germline V gene. The CDR3 is CAISLYSTDTQYF. CDR3 in DNA: TGTGCCATCAGTCTATACTCCACAGATACGCAGTATTTT.

The V call is TRBV19, the J call TRBJ2-1; no definite D call. V lost 3 bases and J lost 4, with 13 bases in between. The V gene's germline CDR1 is LNHDA and CDR2 SQIVND (reference sequence). The CDR3 contains 15 residues. CDR3 coding DNA: TGTGCCAGTAGTATCGCAGGCGGTCCTTACAATGAGCAGTTCTTC. It yields the protein CASSIAGGPYNEQFF.

The genes are TRBV15 and TRBJ2-7; possibly TRBD1 for D (6 bases). In germline, CDR1 is LNHNV, CDR2 YYDKDF (reference sequence). This CDR3 has 16 residues. Trimming left V 0 bases short and J 7 bases short, with 19 bases between. CDR3 amino acids: CATSRDFGAGAGEQYF. Written as DNA, the CDR3 is TGTGCCACCAGCAGAGATTTTGGGGCAGGGGCAGGTGAGCAGTACTTC.

V is TRBV11-3 and J is TRBJ2-1; 11 nucleotides line up with TRBD2. This CDR3 comprises 15 residues. The germline CDR1 and CDR2 sequences are SGHNT and YENEEA. Unmatched junction bases numbered 3, after V lost 2 bases and J lost 6 bases. The CDR3 sequence: CASSLIGLAGNEQFF. In DNA, the CDR3 is TGTGCCAGCAGCTTAATAGGACTAGCGGGCAATGAGCAGTTCTTC.

This clonotype was found a few times. V usage is TRBV20-1 and J usage is TRBJ2-2; a weak D match, TRBD1 (6 bases). CDR3 length: 16 residues. Germline assignment: CDR1 DFQATT and CDR2 SNEGSKA (reference sequence). V lost 0 bases, J lost 0 bases, and 11 bases lay in between. CDR3 nucleotides: TGCAGTGCTAGAGATCTCCAGGGGACGAACACCGGGGAGCTGTTTTTT. This codes for CSARDLQGTNTGELFF.

V is TRBV4-2 and J is TRBJ1-5, with D perhaps matching TRBD1 (6 bases). V lost 4 bases to trimming and J lost 1 base, with 11 bases between them. The CDR3 sequence is 15 residues long. Germline lookup yields CDR1 LGHNA and CDR2 YNFKEQ. This chain's CDR3 is CASSRDTGSNQPQHF. The DNA of the CDR3 is TGTGCCAGCAGCCGAGACACAGGGAGCAATCAGCCCCAGCATTTT.

This rearrangement joins TRBV15 to TRBJ2-3; 7 bases map to TRBD1. This CDR3 has 14 residues. The germline gives CDR1 LNHNV, CDR2 YYDKDF (reference sequence). Trimming at V came to 3 bases and at J to 5 bases, leaving 5 bases not matched to a gene. CDR3 sequence (DNA): TGTGCCACCAGCAGGCTACAGGGGAAAGATACGCAGTATTTT. It encodes CATSRLQGKDTQYF.

The rearrangement joins TRBV2 to TRBJ2-5; 7 bases fit TRBD1. Per the germline V gene, CDR1 is SNHLY and CDR2 is FYNNEI. Trimming cost V 7 bases and J 2 bases; bases outside gene matches: 10. This CDR3 has 15 residues. The CDR3 region is CASMVGTAAQETQYF. CDR3 in DNA: TGTGCCAGCATGGTCGGGACAGCAGCTCAAGAGACCCAGTACTTC.